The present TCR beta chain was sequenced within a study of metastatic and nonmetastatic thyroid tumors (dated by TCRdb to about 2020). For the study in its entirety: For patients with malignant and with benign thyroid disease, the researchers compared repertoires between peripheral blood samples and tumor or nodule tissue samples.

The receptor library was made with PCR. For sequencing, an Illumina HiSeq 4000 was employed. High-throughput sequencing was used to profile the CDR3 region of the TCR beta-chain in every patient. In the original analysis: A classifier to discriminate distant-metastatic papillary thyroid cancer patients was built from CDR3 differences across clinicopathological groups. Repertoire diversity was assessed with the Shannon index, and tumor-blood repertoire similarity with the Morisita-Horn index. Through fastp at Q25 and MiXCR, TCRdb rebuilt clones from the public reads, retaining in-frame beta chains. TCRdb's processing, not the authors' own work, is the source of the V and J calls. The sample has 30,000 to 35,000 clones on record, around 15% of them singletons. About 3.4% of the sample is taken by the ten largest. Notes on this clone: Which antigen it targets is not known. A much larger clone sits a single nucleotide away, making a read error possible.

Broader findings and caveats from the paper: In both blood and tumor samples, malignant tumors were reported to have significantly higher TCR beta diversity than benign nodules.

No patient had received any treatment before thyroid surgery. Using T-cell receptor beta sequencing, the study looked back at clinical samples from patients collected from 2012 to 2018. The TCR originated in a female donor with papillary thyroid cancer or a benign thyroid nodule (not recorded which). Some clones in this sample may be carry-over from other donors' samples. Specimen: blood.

The bases are TGTGCCAGCATCCGTGTTGGGCACATTCAGTACTTC. Its protein product is CASIRVGHIQYF. The V gene is TRBV9 and the J gene is TRBJ2-5; no D gene can be assigned with confidence. The end of the DNA fits TRBJ2-4 better, so the J call may be wrong. From the germline V gene, CDR1 is SGDLS and CDR2 is YYNGEE. The CDR3 numbers 12 residues from cysteine through phenylalanine. Of all the DNA, just the CDR3 is kept, 36 bases in frame from base 1.